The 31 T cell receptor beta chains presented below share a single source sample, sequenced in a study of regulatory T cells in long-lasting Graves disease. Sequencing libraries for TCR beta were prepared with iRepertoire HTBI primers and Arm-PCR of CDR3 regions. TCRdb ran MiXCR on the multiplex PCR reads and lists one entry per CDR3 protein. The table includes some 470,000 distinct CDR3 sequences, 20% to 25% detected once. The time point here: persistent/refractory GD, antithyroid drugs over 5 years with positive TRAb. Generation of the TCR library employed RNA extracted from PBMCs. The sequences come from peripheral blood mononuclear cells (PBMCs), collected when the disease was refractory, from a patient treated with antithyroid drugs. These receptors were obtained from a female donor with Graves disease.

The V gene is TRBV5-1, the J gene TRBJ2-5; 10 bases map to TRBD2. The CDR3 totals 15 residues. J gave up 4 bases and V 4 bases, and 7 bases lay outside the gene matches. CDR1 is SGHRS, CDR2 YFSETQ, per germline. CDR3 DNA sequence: TGCGCCAGCAGCAAGAGCGGGGGGGCACGAGAGACCCAGTACTTC. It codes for CASSKSGGARETQYF.

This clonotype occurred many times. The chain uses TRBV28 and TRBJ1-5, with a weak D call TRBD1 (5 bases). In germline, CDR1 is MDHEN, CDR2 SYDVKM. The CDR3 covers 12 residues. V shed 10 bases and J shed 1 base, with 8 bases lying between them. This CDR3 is CAIDSSNQPQHF. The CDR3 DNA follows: TGTGCCATCGACAGCAGCAATCAGCCCCAGCATTTT. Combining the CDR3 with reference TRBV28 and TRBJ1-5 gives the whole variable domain DVKVTQSSRYLVKRTGEKVFLECVQDMDHENMFWYRQDPGLGLRLIYFSYDVKMKEKGDIPEGYSVSREKKERFSLILESASTNQTSMYLCAIDSSNQPQHFGDGTRLSIL.

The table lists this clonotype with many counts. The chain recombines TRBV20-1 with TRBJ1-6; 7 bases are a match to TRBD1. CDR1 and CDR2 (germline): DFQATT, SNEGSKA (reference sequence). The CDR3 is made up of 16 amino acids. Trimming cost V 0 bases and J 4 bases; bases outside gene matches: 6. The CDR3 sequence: CSARDGLTGYNSPLHF. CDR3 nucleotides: TGCAGTGCTAGAGACGGCCTGACAGGGTATAATTCACCCCTCCACTTT.

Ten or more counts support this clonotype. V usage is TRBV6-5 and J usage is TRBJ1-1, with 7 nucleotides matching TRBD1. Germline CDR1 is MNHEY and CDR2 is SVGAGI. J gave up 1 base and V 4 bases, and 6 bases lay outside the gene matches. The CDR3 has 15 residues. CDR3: CASSSHRGQNTEAFF. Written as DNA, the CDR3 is TGTGCCAGCAGTTCACACAGGGGACAGAACACTGAAGCTTTCTTT.

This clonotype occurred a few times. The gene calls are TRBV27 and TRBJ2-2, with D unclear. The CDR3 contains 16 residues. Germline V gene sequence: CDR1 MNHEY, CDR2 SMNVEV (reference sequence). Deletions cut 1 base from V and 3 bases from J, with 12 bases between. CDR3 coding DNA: TGTGCCAGCAGTTTATTGGCTGGGGTCCACACCGGGGAGCTGTTTTTT. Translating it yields CASSLLAGVHTGELFF.

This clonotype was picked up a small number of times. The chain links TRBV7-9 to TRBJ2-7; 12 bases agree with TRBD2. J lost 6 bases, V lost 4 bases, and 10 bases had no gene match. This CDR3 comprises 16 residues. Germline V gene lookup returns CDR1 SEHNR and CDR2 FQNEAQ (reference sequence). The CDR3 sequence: CASSSTSGRVLREQYF. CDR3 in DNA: TGTGCCAGCAGCTCGACTAGCGGGAGAGTTCTGCGCGAGCAGTACTTC.

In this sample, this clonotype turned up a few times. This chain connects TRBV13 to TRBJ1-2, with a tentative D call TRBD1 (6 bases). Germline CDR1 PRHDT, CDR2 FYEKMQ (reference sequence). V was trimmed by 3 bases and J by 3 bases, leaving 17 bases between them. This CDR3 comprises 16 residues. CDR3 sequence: CASSFPPRAGDYGYTF. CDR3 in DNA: TGTGCCAGCAGCTTCCCGCCCCGCGCAGGGGACTATGGCTACACCTTC.

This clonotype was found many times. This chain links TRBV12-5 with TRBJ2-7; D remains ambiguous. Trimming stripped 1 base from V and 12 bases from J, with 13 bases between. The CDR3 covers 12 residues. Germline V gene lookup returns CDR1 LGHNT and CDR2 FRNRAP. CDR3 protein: CASGLANLVPYF. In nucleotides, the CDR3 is TGTGCTAGTGGTTTGGCCAACTTAGTGCCGTACTTC.

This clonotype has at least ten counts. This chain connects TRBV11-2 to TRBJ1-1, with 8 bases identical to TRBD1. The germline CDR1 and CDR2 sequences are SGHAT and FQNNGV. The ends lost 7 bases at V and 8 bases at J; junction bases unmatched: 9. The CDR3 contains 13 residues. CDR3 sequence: CASTSVTGGEAFF. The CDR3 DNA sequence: TGTGCCAGCACCTCTGTTACAGGGGGGGAAGCTTTCTTT.

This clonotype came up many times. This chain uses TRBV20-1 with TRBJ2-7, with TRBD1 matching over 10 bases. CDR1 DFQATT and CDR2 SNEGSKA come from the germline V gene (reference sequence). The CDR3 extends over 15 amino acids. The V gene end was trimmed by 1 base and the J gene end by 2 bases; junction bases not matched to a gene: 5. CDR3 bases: TGCAGTGCTAGAGTTCGGACAGGGGGACCCTACGAGCAGTACTTC. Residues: CSARVRTGGPYEQYF.

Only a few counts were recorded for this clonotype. The CDR3 here is CASSPLGDYSNQPQHF. The CDR3 DNA is TGTGCCAGCAGTCCCTTGGGAGACTATAGCAATCAGCCCCAGCATTTT. The rearrangement links TRBV6-1 to TRBJ1-5, with no clear D. This CDR3 comprises 16 residues. Per the germline V gene, CDR1 is MNHNS and CDR2 is SASEGT. V was shortened by 5 bases and J by 0 bases, with 14 bases between the two germline ends.

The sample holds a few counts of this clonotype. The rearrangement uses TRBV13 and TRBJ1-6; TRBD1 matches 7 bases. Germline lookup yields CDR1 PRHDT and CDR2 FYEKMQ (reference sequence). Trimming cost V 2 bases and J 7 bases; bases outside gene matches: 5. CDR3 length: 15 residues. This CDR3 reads CASSLLGQANSPLHF. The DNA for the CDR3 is TGTGCCAGCAGCTTACTCGGACAGGCGAATTCACCCCTCCACTTT.

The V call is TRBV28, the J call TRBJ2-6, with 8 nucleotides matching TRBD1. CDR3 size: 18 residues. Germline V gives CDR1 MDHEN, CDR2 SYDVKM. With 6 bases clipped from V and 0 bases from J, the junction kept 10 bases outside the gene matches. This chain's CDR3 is CASSPPGQVVSGANVLTF. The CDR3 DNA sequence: TGTGCCAGCAGCCCCCCGGGACAGGTCGTCTCTGGGGCCAACGTCCTGACTTTC.

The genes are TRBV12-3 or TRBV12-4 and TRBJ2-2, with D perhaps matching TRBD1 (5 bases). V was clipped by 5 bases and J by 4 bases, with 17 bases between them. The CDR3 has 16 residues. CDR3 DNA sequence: TGTGCCAGCAGTCCAACCCCACTTACAGGCACCGGGGAGCTGTTTTTT. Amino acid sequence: CASSPTPLTGTGELFF.

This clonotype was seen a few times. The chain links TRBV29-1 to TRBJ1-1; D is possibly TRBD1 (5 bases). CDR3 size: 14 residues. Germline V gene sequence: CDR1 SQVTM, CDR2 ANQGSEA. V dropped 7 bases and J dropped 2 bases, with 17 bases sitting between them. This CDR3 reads CSARGRGVNTEAFF. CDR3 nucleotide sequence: TGCAGCGCCCGTGGTAGAGGGGTAAACACTGAAGCTTTCTTT.

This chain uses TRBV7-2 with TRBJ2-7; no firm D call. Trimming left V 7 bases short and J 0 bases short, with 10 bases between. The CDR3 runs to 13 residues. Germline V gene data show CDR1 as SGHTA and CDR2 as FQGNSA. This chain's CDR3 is CASTPRSSYEQYF. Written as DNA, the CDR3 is TGTGCCAGCACCCCCCGTAGCTCCTACGAGCAGTACTTC. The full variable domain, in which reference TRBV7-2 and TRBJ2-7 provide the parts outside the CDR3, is GAGVSQSPSNKVTEKGKDVELRCDPISGHTALYWYRQSLGQGLEFLIYFQGNSAPDKSGLPSDRFSAERTGGSVSTLTIQRTQQEDSAVYLCASTPRSSYEQYFGPGTRLTVT.

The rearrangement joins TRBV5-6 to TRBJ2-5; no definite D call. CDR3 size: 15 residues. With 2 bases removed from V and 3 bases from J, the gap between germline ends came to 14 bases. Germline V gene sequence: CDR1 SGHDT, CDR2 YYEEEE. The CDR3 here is CASSFLARIEETQYF. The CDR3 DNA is TGTGCCAGCAGCTTTTTGGCCCGTATTGAAGAGACCCAGTACTTC.

The DNA for the CDR3 is TGTGCCAGCAGCCCGACCGACAGGGTAGGATCACCCCTCCACTTT. Translated: CASSPTDRVGSPLHF. The chain employs TRBV11-3 and TRBJ1-6; 7 nucleotides match TRBD1. This CDR3 spans 15 amino acids. The germline CDR1 and CDR2 sequences are SGHNT and YENEEA. Germline trimming cut 5 bases from V and 10 bases from J; bases unmatched to any gene: 11. Together with reference TRBV11-3 and TRBJ1-6, the CDR3 gives the full variable domain: EAGVVQSPRYKIIEKKQPVAFWCNPISGHNTLYWYLQNLGQGPELLIRYENEEAVDDSQLPKDRFSAERLKGVDSTLKIQPAELGDSAVYLCASSPTDRVGSPLHFGNGTRLTVT.

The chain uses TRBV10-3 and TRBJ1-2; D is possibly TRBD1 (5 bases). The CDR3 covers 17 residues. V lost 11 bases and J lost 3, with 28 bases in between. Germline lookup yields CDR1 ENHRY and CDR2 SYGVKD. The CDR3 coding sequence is TGTGCCGCCTCTTCGGGACCGAACTCCCCCGACCACTATGGCTACACCTTC. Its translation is CAASSGPNSPDHYGYTF.

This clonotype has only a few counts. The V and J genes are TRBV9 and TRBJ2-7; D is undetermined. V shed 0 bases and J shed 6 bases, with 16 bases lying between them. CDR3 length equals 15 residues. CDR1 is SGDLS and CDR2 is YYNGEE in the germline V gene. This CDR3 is CASSVAAGPHSEQYF. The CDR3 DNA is TGTGCCAGCAGCGTAGCGGCAGGCCCTCACTCCGAGCAGTACTTC.

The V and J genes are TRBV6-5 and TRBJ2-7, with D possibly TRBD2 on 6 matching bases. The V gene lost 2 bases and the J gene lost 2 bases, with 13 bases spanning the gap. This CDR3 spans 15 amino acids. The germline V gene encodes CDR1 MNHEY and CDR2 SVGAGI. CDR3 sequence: CASSYGRRGAYEQYF. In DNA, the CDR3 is TGTGCCAGCAGTTACGGTAGGCGGGGAGCCTACGAGCAGTACTTC.

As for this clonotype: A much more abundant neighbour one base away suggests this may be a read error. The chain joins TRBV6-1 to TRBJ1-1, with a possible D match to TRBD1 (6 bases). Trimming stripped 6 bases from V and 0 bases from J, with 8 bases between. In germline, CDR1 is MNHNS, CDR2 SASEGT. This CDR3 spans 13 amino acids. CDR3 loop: CASRDSMNTEAFF. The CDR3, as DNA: TGTGCCAGCAGGGACAGCATGAACACTGAAGCTTTCTTT.

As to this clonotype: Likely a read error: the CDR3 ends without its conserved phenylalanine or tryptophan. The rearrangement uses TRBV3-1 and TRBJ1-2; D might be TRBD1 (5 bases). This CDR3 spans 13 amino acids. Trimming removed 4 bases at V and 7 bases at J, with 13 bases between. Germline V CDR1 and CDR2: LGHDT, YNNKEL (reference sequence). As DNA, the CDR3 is TGTGCCAGCAGCCTTACAGGATCGAGTGGCTACACCTCC. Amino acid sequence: CASSLTGSSGYTS.

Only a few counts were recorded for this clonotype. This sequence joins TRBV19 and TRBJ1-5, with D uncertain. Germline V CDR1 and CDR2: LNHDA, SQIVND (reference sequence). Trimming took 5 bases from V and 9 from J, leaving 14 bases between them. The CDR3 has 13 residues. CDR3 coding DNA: TGTGCCAGTAGTTCCTCGACTGGCAGGCCCCAGCATTTT. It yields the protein CASSSSTGRPQHF.

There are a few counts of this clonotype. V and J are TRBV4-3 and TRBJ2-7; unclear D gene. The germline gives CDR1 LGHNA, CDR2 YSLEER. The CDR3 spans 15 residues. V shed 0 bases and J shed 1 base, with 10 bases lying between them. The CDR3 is CASSQERALSYEQYF. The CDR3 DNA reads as TGCGCCAGCAGCCAAGAAAGAGCCCTATCCTACGAGCAGTACTTC.

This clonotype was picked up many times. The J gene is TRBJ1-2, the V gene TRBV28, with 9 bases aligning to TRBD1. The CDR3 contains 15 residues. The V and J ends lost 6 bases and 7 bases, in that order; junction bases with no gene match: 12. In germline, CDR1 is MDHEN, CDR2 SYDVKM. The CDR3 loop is CASSSSGQGLRGYTF. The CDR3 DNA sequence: TGTGCCAGCAGCTCCTCGGGACAGGGTTTACGTGGCTACACCTTC.

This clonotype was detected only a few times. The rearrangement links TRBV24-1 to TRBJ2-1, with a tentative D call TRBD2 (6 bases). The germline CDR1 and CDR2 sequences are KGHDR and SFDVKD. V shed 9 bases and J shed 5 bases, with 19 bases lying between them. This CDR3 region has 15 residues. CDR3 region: CATSGPRDSHNEQFF. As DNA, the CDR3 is TGTGCCACCTCGGGGCCCCGGGACTCTCACAATGAGCAGTTCTTC.

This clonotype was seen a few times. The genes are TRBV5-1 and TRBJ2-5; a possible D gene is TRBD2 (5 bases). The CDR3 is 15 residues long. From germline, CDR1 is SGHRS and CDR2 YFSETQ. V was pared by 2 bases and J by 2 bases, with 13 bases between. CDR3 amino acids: CASSLKLPGQETQYF. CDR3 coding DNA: TGCGCCAGCAGCTTAAAACTCCCGGGGCAAGAGACCCAGTACTTC.

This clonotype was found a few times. CDR3 region: CASSLLGDYEQYF. The CDR3 DNA reads TGTGCCAGCAGTCTGCTTGGGGACTACGAGCAGTACTTC. The V and J genes are TRBV6-1 and TRBJ2-7; D remains ambiguous. The germline gives CDR1 MNHNS, CDR2 SASEGT. The CDR3 sequence is 13 residues long. V dropped 5 bases and J dropped 3 bases, with 11 bases sitting between them.

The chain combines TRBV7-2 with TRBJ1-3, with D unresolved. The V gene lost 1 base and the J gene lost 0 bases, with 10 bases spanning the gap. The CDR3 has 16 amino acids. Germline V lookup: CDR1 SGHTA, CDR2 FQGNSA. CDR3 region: CASSLGPSNSGNTIYF. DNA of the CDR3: TGTGCCAGCAGCTTAGGGCCATCCAACTCTGGAAACACCATATATTTT.

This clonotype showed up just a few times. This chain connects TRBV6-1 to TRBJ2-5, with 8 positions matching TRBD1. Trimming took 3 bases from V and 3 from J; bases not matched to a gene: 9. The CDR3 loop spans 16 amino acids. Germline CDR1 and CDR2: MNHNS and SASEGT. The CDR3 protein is CASSERTGFIEETQYF. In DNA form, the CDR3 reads TGTGCCAGCAGTGAGAGGACAGGGTTCATAGAAGAGACCCAGTACTTC.